The 9 T cell receptor beta chains presented below share a single source sample, sequenced in a study of T-cell reconstitution after alpha-beta-depleted transplantation in children. Unique molecular identifiers were incorporated into the prepared TCRbeta library. MiXCR, run by TCRdb on the PCR reads, gives a single entry per CDR3 protein. The sample yields about 210,000 distinct CDR3 sequences, approximately 17% seen once. The sequences come from PBMCs, mostly from graft donor cells, collected 360 days after TCRalphabeta/CD19-depleted stem cell transplant. All receptors derive from a male patient aged 2 to 9 who had a stem cell transplant for acute lymphoblastic leukemia, so the T cells may come from the graft donor.

The table lists this clonotype with a few counts. The chain recombines TRBV9 with TRBJ2-7; a weak D match, TRBD1 (5 bases). V was trimmed by 0 bases and J by 1 base, leaving 14 bases between them. CDR3 size: 16 residues. In germline, CDR1 is SGDLS, CDR2 YYNGEE. The CDR3 reads CASSVAATAQSYEQYF. The CDR3 DNA is TGTGCCAGCAGCGTAGCTGCGACAGCCCAGTCCTACGAGCAGTACTTC.

This clonotype was observed at least ten times. This chain uses TRBV20-1 with TRBJ1-1, with 7 bases lining up with TRBD1. CDR1 is DFQATT and CDR2 is SNEGSKA in the germline V gene (reference sequence). The V and J ends lost 6 bases and 4 bases, in that order; junction bases with no gene match: 5. This CDR3 region has 12 residues. The CDR3 DNA reads as TGCAGTGCCGACAGGGCTGGCACTGAAGCTTTCTTT. Amino acids: CSADRAGTEAFF.

This clonotype has a handful of counts. The gene calls are TRBV6-1 and TRBJ2-7; a possible D gene is TRBD1 (6 bases). The CDR3 covers 13 residues. Per the germline V gene, CDR1 is MNHNS and CDR2 is SASEGT. Trimming cost V 6 bases and J 3 bases, with 12 bases left between them. The CDR3 spells CASSRDTDYEQYF. CDR3 nucleotide sequence: TGTGCCAGCAGCCGGGACACGGACTACGAGCAGTACTTC.

The chain combines TRBV3-1 with TRBJ2-2; D uncertain. This CDR3 contains 17 residues. The germline V and J ends were trimmed by 5 bases and 4 bases, with 20 bases remaining between them. Germline V lookup: CDR1 LGHDT, CDR2 YNNKEL (reference sequence). CDR3: CASSTNFRTGGTGELFF. In DNA, the CDR3 is TGTGCCAGCAGCACAAATTTCCGGACCGGTGGCACCGGGGAGCTGTTTTTT.

The rearrangement joins TRBV4-1 to TRBJ2-7, with a weak D call TRBD1 (5 bases). V was shortened by 0 bases and J by 3 bases, with 12 bases between the two germline ends. This CDR3 spans 15 amino acids. CDR1 MGHRA and CDR2 YSYEKL come from the germline V gene. The CDR3 sequence: CASSQERKQGYEQYF. CDR3 in DNA: TGCGCCAGCAGCCAAGAACGTAAGCAGGGCTACGAGCAGTACTTC.

In its sample, this clonotype was seen a few times. The CDR3 DNA is TGTGCCAGCTCACTCGGACAGGGAATACATGAGCAGTTCTTC. This translates into CASSLGQGIHEQFF. The chain employs TRBV18 and TRBJ2-1; 8 nucleotides align to TRBD1. V was pared by 4 bases and J by 8 bases, with 7 bases of the junction left unmatched. The CDR3 loop spans 14 amino acids. Germline V gives CDR1 KGHSH, CDR2 LQKENI.

This clonotype has more than one count but fewer than ten. The chain links TRBV20-1 to TRBJ2-5; 7 bases align to TRBD2. After removal of 2 bases from V and 2 bases from J, the junction contained 2 bases not matched to a gene. This CDR3 is 13 amino acids long. Germline V lookup: CDR1 DFQATT, CDR2 SNEGSKA (reference sequence). CDR3 nucleotide sequence: TGCAGTGCTAGACTAGCGGTGCAAGAGACCCAGTACTTC. Protein: CSARLAVQETQYF.

The CDR3 here is CASSLDLVSAFQYF. Here the CDR3 DNA reads TGTGCCAGCAGCTTAGATTTAGTTTCGGCCTTTCAGTACTTC. V gene TRBV11-2 combines with J gene TRBJ2-4; D remains ambiguous. V lost 0 bases to trimming and J lost 11 bases, with 14 bases between them. Per the germline V gene, CDR1 is SGHAT and CDR2 is FQNNGV. This CDR3 comprises 14 residues.

This clonotype showed up many times. This chain links TRBV27 with TRBJ2-7; D call uncertain. This CDR3 contains 11 residues. Germline V gene sequence: CDR1 MNHEY, CDR2 SMNVEV (reference sequence). Trimming left V 5 bases short and J 4 bases short, with 6 bases between. The DNA for the CDR3 is TGTGCCAGCAGTGCCGGATACGAGCAGTACTTC. Translated, it gives CASSAGYEQYF.